This T cell receptor beta chain was sequenced for a study of molecular identifiers for immune sequencing clone quantification. Isolation of naive CD8 T cells was achieved by sorting on a CD8+CD4-CCR7+CD45RA+ phenotype. This clonotype was seen at least ten times. Its antigen is undetermined. TCRdb re-analysed the PCR reads in MiXCR, keeping a single row per CDR3 protein. The table has more than 550,000 distinct CDR3 sequences, about 25% seen once. V was pared by 5 bases and J by 3 bases, with 11 bases between. CDR3 length: 13 amino acids. Germline values: CDR1 MNHEY, CDR2 SMNVEV (reference sequence). Study-level findings and limits: Clones of above 20 RNA copies carried over 99% of effector molecules; in naive cells they carried under 1%. Spiked-in Jurkat TCR RNA corresponding to one cell was reported as detectable against 750,000 to 1,000,000 naive cells.

The sample consisted of naive CD8+ T cells from blood, with Jurkat cell RNA spiked in. Indicated subset: FACS-sorted CD8+CD4-CCR7+CD45RA+ naive T cells. This clonotype was sampled from a human donor in good health. Some libraries in this study had Jurkat cell RNA spiked in. The V gene is TRBV27, the J gene TRBJ2-7; D gene uncertain. As DNA, the CDR3 is TGTGCCAGCAGTACGGGCGGCGGCTACGAGCAGTACTTC. This sequence encodes CASSTGGGYEQYF.